What follows describes a single T cell receptor (beta chain). Just one base apart from a much larger clone, this may be a read error. This sample is part of a study of T cell repertoires in cytomegalovirus infection. One entry per CDR3 protein, called by TCRdb with MiXCR from the reads. This table holds under 850,000 distinct CDR3 sequences, less than 40% found once. V lost 5 bases, J lost 5 bases, and 19 bases lay in between. The CDR3 extends over 16 amino acids. From germline, CDR1 is SGHVS and CDR2 FQNEAQ. The V and J genes are TRBV7-8 and TRBJ1-5; D is perhaps TRBD1 (5 bases). Sequencing was done on a sample of PBMCs. The clonotype originates from a human donor in good health (CMV status not recorded). Some clones in this sample may be carry-over from other donors' samples. This CDR3 reads CASSQTRGLGDQPQHF. CDR3 nucleotide sequence: TGTGCCAGCAGCCAAACAAGGGGCTTAGGCGATCAGCCCCAGCATTTT.